The T cell receptor beta chain under discussion was sequenced for a study of blood T cell repertoires in COVID-19. Overall study: Collection of acute and convalescent COVID-19 samples took place in the United States, Italy and Spain. In each case, the material was cDNA or gDNA derived from T cells, B-cell-depleted T cells, or PBMCs.

In the authors' workflow: Reference gene primer amplification gave nucleated cell count estimates. Libraries were prepared by immunoSEQ multiplex PCR; TCRdb keeps only in-frame clonotypes and omits some of them. Clone size and V and J calls were adopted from that table, with D and trimming inferred from the DNA. Here the sample spans around 120,000 clones, about nine tenths being singletons. This CDR3 contains 15 residues. Trimming shortened V by 1 base and J by 4 bases, and 13 bases separated the two germline ends. Germline loops: CDR1 SGHAT, CDR2 FQNNGV. Source material: peripheral blood. The V and J genes are TRBV11-2 and TRBJ1-1, with D maybe TRBD1 (5 bases). This sequence originates from a human donor in a cohort sampled during active COVID-19. The CDR3: CASSLGGGIGTEAFF. Written as DNA, the CDR3 is TGTGCCAGCAGCTTAGGGGGGGGGATTGGCACTGAAGCTTTCTTT.